This is a list of T cell receptor beta chains from one sample in a study of radiotherapy plus CTLA-4 blockade in lung cancer. Produced via immunoSEQ multiplex PCR; TCRdb's table is partial and in-frame only. The data hold 110,000 or so clones, with just under 80% observed a single time. Specimen: peripheral blood, collected from a patient treated with radiotherapy plus ipilimumab. All receptors come from a human donor with non-small cell lung cancer who had a partial response to radiotherapy plus ipilimumab. Both conserved end residues are part of each CDR3. The order of the fields is D gene, V gene, J gene, CDR3 protein. D genes are given only for firm matches.

d_call: TRBD1; v_call: TRBV28; j_call: TRBJ1-3; cdr3_aa: CASSQGGTGSGNTIYF
d_call: TRBD2; v_call: TRBV5-1; j_call: TRBJ2-7; cdr3_aa: CASSFAGGRIKYEQYF
d_call: TRBD1; v_call: TRBV5-4; j_call: TRBJ2-7; cdr3_aa: CASSLEGTGVYEQYF
d_call: .; v_call: TRBV4-2; j_call: TRBJ1-3; cdr3_aa: CASSLPGPGNTIYF
d_call: .; v_call: TRBV10-1; j_call: TRBJ2-5; cdr3_aa: CASGGKETQYF
d_call: .; v_call: TRBV6-5; j_call: TRBJ2-5; cdr3_aa: CASSYKREETQYF
d_call: .; v_call: TRBV13; j_call: TRBJ2-3; cdr3_aa: CASSSGPTSTDTQYF
d_call: TRBD1; v_call: TRBV5-1; j_call: TRBJ2-3; cdr3_aa: CASSLAGTGQADTQYF
d_call: TRBD2; v_call: TRBV6-5; j_call: TRBJ2-1; cdr3_aa: CASSYGREGRNEQFF
d_call: TRBD1; v_call: TRBV4-2; j_call: TRBJ1-1; cdr3_aa: CASSQRDRESTEAFF
d_call: TRBD1; v_call: TRBV10-1; j_call: TRBJ1-1; cdr3_aa: CASRSDRVNTEAFF
d_call: .; v_call: TRBV28; j_call: TRBJ1-5; cdr3_aa: CASSPTRGGGNQPQHF
d_call: .; v_call: TRBV19; j_call: TRBJ2-1; cdr3_aa: CASRGHLMTDEQFF
d_call: TRBD2; v_call: TRBV5-1; j_call: TRBJ2-1; cdr3_aa: CASSRGTSGKQFPYNEQFF
d_call: TRBD2; v_call: TRBV2; j_call: TRBJ2-1; cdr3_aa: CASSGTSGNEQFF
d_call: TRBD2; v_call: TRBV7-9; j_call: TRBJ2-5; cdr3_aa: CASSSTTSGSETQYF
d_call: TRBD1; v_call: TRBV18; j_call: TRBJ1-1; cdr3_aa: CASSLTAWTGNTEAFF
d_call: TRBD2; v_call: TRBV30; j_call: TRBJ2-3; cdr3_aa: CAWSGTSGRAGRDTQYF
d_call: TRBD2; v_call: TRBV27; j_call: TRBJ2-3; cdr3_aa: CASSLLTSGSTDTQYF
d_call: .; v_call: TRBV6-4; j_call: TRBJ2-1; cdr3_aa: CASSWSQGSAYNEQFF
d_call: .; v_call: TRBV7-9; j_call: TRBJ2-6; cdr3_aa: CASSLGALGSGANVLTF
d_call: .; v_call: TRBV11-2; j_call: TRBJ2-5; cdr3_aa: CASSPGLGETQYF
d_call: TRBD1; v_call: TRBV2; j_call: TRBJ1-1; cdr3_aa: CASSRDSLLNTEAFF
d_call: .; v_call: TRBV6-5; j_call: TRBJ1-3; cdr3_aa: CASTPARGGWDTIYF
d_call: TRBD2; v_call: TRBV30; j_call: TRBJ2-5; cdr3_aa: CAWSYGTSGYQETQYF
d_call: TRBD1; v_call: TRBV28; j_call: TRBJ2-1; cdr3_aa: CASSHIPGQGGNEQFF
d_call: .; v_call: TRBV4-2; j_call: TRBJ1-5; cdr3_aa: CASSQNQGLQPQHF
d_call: .; v_call: TRBV28; j_call: TRBJ1-3; cdr3_aa: CASSSSGHSSSGNTIYF
d_call: .; v_call: TRBV28; j_call: TRBJ1-5; cdr3_aa: CASIIGGGLSNQPQHF
d_call: .; v_call: TRBV27; j_call: TRBJ1-5; cdr3_aa: CASSPGTLYSNQPQHF
d_call: .; v_call: TRBV10-2; j_call: TRBJ2-3; cdr3_aa: CASSESRGQTDTQYF
d_call: TRBD2; v_call: TRBV28; j_call: TRBJ2-1; cdr3_aa: CASSLQREWYNEQFF
d_call: .; v_call: TRBV28; j_call: TRBJ1-5; cdr3_aa: CASSFQPKVGRGQPQHF
d_call: .; v_call: TRBV19; j_call: TRBJ1-2; cdr3_aa: CASSRGTTGYGYTF
d_call: .; v_call: TRBV5-6; j_call: TRBJ1-2; cdr3_aa: CASSLIQGITNYGYTF
d_call: TRBD2; v_call: TRBV19; j_call: TRBJ2-1; cdr3_aa: CASSITLAGGHIGEQFF
d_call: TRBD1; v_call: TRBV11-3; j_call: TRBJ2-7; cdr3_aa: CASSSSAGGQGIGEQYF
d_call: TRBD2; v_call: TRBV27; j_call: TRBJ2-1; cdr3_aa: CASSLGTSGINEQFF
d_call: TRBD2; v_call: TRBV6-6; j_call: TRBJ2-3; cdr3_aa: CASSRAGVSDTQYF
d_call: TRBD1; v_call: TRBV10-3; j_call: TRBJ1-2; cdr3_aa: CATRGDRGLANYGYTF
d_call: .; v_call: TRBV5-4; j_call: TRBJ2-7; cdr3_aa: CASSPRQVGEQYF
d_call: .; v_call: TRBV14; j_call: TRBJ1-2; cdr3_aa: CASSHVRGVGAGYTF
d_call: .; v_call: TRBV6-5; j_call: TRBJ1-2; cdr3_aa: CASSFGYGYTF
d_call: .; v_call: TRBV4-2; j_call: TRBJ2-1; cdr3_aa: CASSQADNEQFF
d_call: .; v_call: TRBV27; j_call: TRBJ2-3; cdr3_aa: CASSFDIGTTDTQYF